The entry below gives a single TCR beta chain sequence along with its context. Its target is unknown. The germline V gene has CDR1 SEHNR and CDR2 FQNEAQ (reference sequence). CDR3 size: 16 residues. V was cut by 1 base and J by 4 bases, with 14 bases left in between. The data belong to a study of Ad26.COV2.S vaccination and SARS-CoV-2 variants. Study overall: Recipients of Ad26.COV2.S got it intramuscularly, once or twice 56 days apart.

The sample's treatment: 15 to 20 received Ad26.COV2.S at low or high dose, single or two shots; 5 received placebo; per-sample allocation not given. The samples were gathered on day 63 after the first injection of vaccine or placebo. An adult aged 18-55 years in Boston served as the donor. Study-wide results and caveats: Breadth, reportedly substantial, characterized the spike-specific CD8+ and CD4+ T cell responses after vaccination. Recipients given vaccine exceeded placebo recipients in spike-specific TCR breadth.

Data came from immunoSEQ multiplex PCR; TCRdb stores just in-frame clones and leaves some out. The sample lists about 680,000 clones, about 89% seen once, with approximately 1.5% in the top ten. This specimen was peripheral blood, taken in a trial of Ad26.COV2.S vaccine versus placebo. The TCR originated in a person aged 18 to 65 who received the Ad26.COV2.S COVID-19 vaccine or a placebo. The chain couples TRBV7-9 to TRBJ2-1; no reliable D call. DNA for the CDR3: TGTGCCAGCAGCTTAGGACGTCTGCCTAGGTACAATGAGCAGTTCTTC. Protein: CASSLGRLPRYNEQFF.